Listed below are T cell receptor beta chains from one sample, sequenced in a study of early T cells in non-severe SARS-CoV-2 infection. TCRdb used MiXCR to reprocess the 5' RACE reads, holding one entry per CDR3 protein. The sample shows over 50,000 distinct CDR3 sequences, roughly 8% of them seen only once. The specimen was whole blood, collected at baseline. The receptors were sampled from an adult who was a healthcare worker with PCR-confirmed SARS-CoV-2 infection or an uninfected control (not recorded which). Each CDR3 is given without its conserved first and last residue.

13	TRBJ2-1	TRBV19	ASSISPSSYNEQF
10	TRBJ2-3	TRBV20-1	SASGSTDTQY
14	TRBJ2-1	TRBV18	ASSPFGYNDYNEQF
14	TRBJ2-5	TRBV7-9	ASSVTSGRSKETQY
9	TRBJ1-1	TRBV2	ASMPNTEAF
14	TRBJ2-2	TRBV4-1	ASSHLAGRNTGELF
11	TRBJ1-2	TRBV5-1	ASSLDWAGGYT
12	TRBJ1-2	TRBV28	ASSFLGDFYGYT
17	TRBJ2-1	TRBV29-1	SVEDLGRTSPSSYNEQF
13	TRBJ2-1	TRBV5-6	ASSLTGPLYNEQF
11	TRBJ2-7	TRBV12-3/TRBV12-4	ASSLDRPGGQY
13	TRBJ2-7	TRBV23-1	ASSQCKKVSYEQY
14	TRBJ2-7	TRBV25-1	ASKRSVLGRTYEQY
13	TRBJ1-4	TRBV5-1	ASSYGTALNEKLF
12	TRBJ1-4	TRBV7-2	ASSPWDRAEKLF
9	TRBJ2-7	TRBV25-1	ASSAAREQY
13	TRBJ2-7	TRBV19	ASSLRDAHSYEQY
14	TRBJ2-3	TRBV7-6	ASSREGRASTDTQY
14	TRBJ2-6	TRBV2	ASSNKGGSGANVLT
14	TRBJ2-3	TRBV6-5	ASSYTRPDSTDTQY
16	TRBJ2-7	TRBV6-2/TRBV6-3	ASSYRPAGTYEQSAEY
10	TRBJ2-5	TRBV29-1	SVRQSRGTQY
13	TRBJ2-7	TRBV7-2	ASSLAGGDTYEQY
11	TRBJ1-1	TRBV7-9	ATEKDRGDFAF
13	TRBJ1-5	TRBV7-2	ASSLMGDRAQPQH
12	TRBJ2-1	TRBV27	ASTPRSSYNEQF
15	TRBJ2-1	TRBV7-8	ASSKFSWTRDFNEQF
11	TRBJ2-1	TRBV12-3/TRBV12-4	ASSPTSTNEQF
14	TRBJ2-5	TRBV11-2	ASSQQRGQQRETQY